This T cell receptor (beta chain) was captured by sequencing in a study of blood T cell repertoires in COVID-19. Study information: Whether acute or convalescent, the COVID-19 samples came from the United States, Italy and Spain. T cells, B-cell-depleted T cells, or PBMCs supplied cDNA or gDNA.

The CDR3 contains 14 residues. J lost 6 bases, V lost 5 bases, and 4 bases had no gene match. The germline gives CDR1 SNHLY, CDR2 FYNNEI. As processed by the authors: For nucleated cells, counts were estimated from reference gene primer amplification. Assay used: immunoSEQ multiplex PCR; TCRdb lists only in-frame clones, some missing. That table furnishes V, J and clone size, whereas the DNA furnished D and trimming. The sample shows about 270,000 clones, 86% of them seen only once. The sequenced sample consisted of peripheral blood. This clonotype originated in a man aged 40-55 years with active or convalescent COVID-19. The genes are TRBV2 and TRBJ2-1, with 10 positions matching TRBD2. CDR3 nucleotide sequence: TGTGCCAGCAGTTCTCTAGCGGGAGCCAATGAGCAGTTCTTC. Translation gives CASSSLAGANEQFF.